This T cell receptor (beta chain) was identified in a study of blood T cells in healthy people across ages. Donor samples were obtained from healthy Caucasian individuals from Russia, aged 6 to 90. Staff drew ten milliliters of peripheral blood from each donor. This clonotype has just a few counts. Germline V CDR1 and CDR2: MNHEY, SMNVEV (reference sequence). With 2 bases removed from V and 1 base from J, the gap between germline ends came to 8 bases. The CDR3 sequence is 15 residues long. Alongside a J-beta primer mix, a sample-barcoded 5' primer served in a second PCR lasting about 7 to 12 cycles. TCRdb called the 5' RACE reads again in MiXCR, with one record for every CDR3 protein. This table has around 1,000,000 distinct CDR3 sequences, around 27% appearing once. The data also belong to a second study, concerning T cells of mothers and their children. From that report: When mothers and children were related, their normalized repertoire overlap, which was always slightly higher, did not differ significantly from that of unrelated pairs. Across the analysis, no persistent microchimeric T cell clones were detected.

The rearrangement joins TRBV27 to TRBJ2-2; maybe TRBD1 (6 bases). The receptor's source is a girl aged 2 to 10 in good health. Sequenced: blood. CDR3 in amino acids: CASSLRGRNTGELFF. CDR3 nucleotide sequence: TGTGCCAGCAGTTTAAGGGGGAGGAACACCGGGGAGCTGTTTTTT.